These T cell receptor beta chains were read from a single sample in a study of cytomegalovirus exposure and HLA in healthy donors. Method: immunoSEQ multiplex PCR; TCRdb's copy keeps in-frame clones and lacks some. The table has some 220,000 clones, approximately 80% seen once. Sequenced input: PBMCs. Receptor source: a woman aged 40-49 years in good health and CMV-seronegative. Each CDR3 is given with its conserved first and last residue. The D gene is left open where the match is weak. Size is omitted from some rows. Given values are once, few, many or a class for expanded clones.

V: TRBV6-6; length: 13; J: TRBJ2-1; size: -; D: TRBD2; DNA: TGTGCCAGCAGTCAAGCGGGGGTAAATGAGCAGTTCTTC; CDR3: CASSQAGVNEQFF
V: TRBV6-5; length: 13; J: TRBJ1-1; size: -; D: -; DNA: TGTGCCAGCAGTCTAAACAGGGACACTGAAGCTTTCTTT; CDR3: CASSLNRDTEAFF
V: TRBV5-6; length: 14; J: TRBJ2-3; size: few; D: TRBD1; DNA: TGTGCCAGCAGCATTCGACAGGGCTCAGATACGCAGTATTTT; CDR3: CASSIRQGSDTQYF
V: TRBV7-4; length: 15; J: TRBJ1-3; size: -; D: -; DNA: TGTGCCAGCAGCTTAGTGGGCAGCTCTGGAAACACCATATATTTT; CDR3: CASSLVGSSGNTIYF
V: TRBV5-4; length: 18; J: TRBJ2-6; size: -; D: -; DNA: TGTGCCAGCAGCCGGTCCTTTAGCGGAAGGGCTGGGGCCAACGTCCTGACTTTC; CDR3: CASSRSFSGRAGANVLTF
V: TRBV29-1; length: 13; J: TRBJ2-5; size: -; D: -; DNA: TGCAGCGATTGGGGGGGCAACCAAGAGACCCAGTACTTC; CDR3: CSDWGGNQETQYF
V: TRBV4-2; length: 14; J: TRBJ1-1; size: few; D: -; DNA: TGTGCCAGCAGCCAAGTGGCGGGGGTCACTGAAGCTTTCTTT; CDR3: CASSQVAGVTEAFF
V: TRBV9; length: 14; J: TRBJ2-3; size: -; D: -; DNA: TGTGCCAGCAGCGTAGCACAAAACACAGATACGCAGTATTTT; CDR3: CASSVAQNTDTQYF
V: TRBV7-2; length: 15; J: TRBJ1-6; size: -; D: -; DNA: TGTGCCAGCAGCTTCGCGGAGAACTATAATTCACCCCTCCACTTT; CDR3: CASSFAENYNSPLHF
V: TRBV7-8; length: 14; J: TRBJ2-1; size: -; D: -; DNA: TGTGCCAGCAGCTCGAGGAGCTCCTACAATGAGCAGTTCTTC; CDR3: CASSSRSSYNEQFF
V: TRBV7-2; length: 15; J: TRBJ2-3; size: -; D: -; DNA: TGTGCCAGCAGCCCGCGGGCCCCCTCGACAGATACGCAGTATTTT; CDR3: CASSPRAPSTDTQYF
V: TRBV13; length: 16; J: TRBJ2-3; size: -; D: TRBD1; DNA: TGTGCCAGCAGCTTCCGGGACAGGGGGCCTGGAGATACGCAGTATTTT; CDR3: CASSFRDRGPGDTQYF
V: TRBV2; length: 14; J: TRBJ1-1; size: few; D: -; DNA: TGTGCCAGCAGCCTCGGACAGATGAACACTGAAGCTTTCTTT; CDR3: CASSLGQMNTEAFF
V: TRBV19; length: 13; J: TRBJ2-5; size: -; D: -; DNA: TGTGCCAGTAGTATAGGACAGCAGGAGACCCAGTACTTC; CDR3: CASSIGQQETQYF
V: TRBV19; length: 14; J: TRBJ1-1; size: once; D: -; DNA: TGTGCCAGTCAGAGCACCCGGGTCAACACTGAAGCTTTCTTT; CDR3: CASQSTRVNTEAFF
V: TRBV9; length: 14; J: TRBJ2-3; size: -; D: -; DNA: TGTGCCAGCAGCCCTCTGGGGGCCACAGATACGCAGTATTTT; CDR3: CASSPLGATDTQYF
V: TRBV6-1; length: 13; J: TRBJ2-7; size: -; D: TRBD1; DNA: TGTGCCAGCAAGGACAATCTACCGGGACAGGGACACTTC; CDR3: CASKDNLPGQGHF
V: TRBV5-1; length: 16; J: TRBJ2-1; size: few; D: TRBD2; DNA: TGCGCCAGCAGTTATTTCGGGGGGGCGGGATACAATGAGCAGTTCTTC; CDR3: CASSYFGGAGYNEQFF
V: TRBV9; length: 14; J: TRBJ2-7; size: -; D: -; DNA: TGTGCCAGCAGCGTGAAGGACACAGCCTACGAGCAGTACTTC; CDR3: CASSVKDTAYEQYF
V: TRBV4-2; length: 12; J: TRBJ1-1; size: -; D: -; DNA: TGTGCCAGCAGCCAACGGGGTGCTGAAGCTTTCTTT; CDR3: CASSQRGAEAFF
V: TRBV7-9; length: 17; J: TRBJ1-2; size: -; D: -; DNA: TGTGCCAGCAGCCCGCCTCCGGGATCCTATGGGCAGTATGGCTACACCTTC; CDR3: CASSPPPGSYGQYGYTF
V: TRBV19; length: 16; J: TRBJ2-1; size: -; D: TRBD1; DNA: TGTGCCAGTAGTATAGAACAGGGGACGGAATACAATGAGCAGTTCTTC; CDR3: CASSIEQGTEYNEQFF